Below, 24 T cell receptor beta chains from the same sample are listed, as sequenced in a study of T-cell reconstitution after alpha-beta-depleted transplantation in children. As it was prepared, the TCRbeta library received unique molecular identifiers. One entry per CDR3 protein results from TCRdb running MiXCR on the PCR reads. The sample includes fewer than 400,000 distinct CDR3 sequences, approximately 23% seen only once; the top ten take approximately 11%. This sample comprised PBMCs, mostly from graft donor cells, obtained 180 days after TCRalphabeta/CD19-depleted stem cell transplant. These receptors all stem from a male patient between 10 and 17 years old who had a stem cell transplant for acute lymphoblastic leukemia, so the T cells may come from the graft donor.

The chain employs TRBV20-1 and TRBJ2-7; perhaps TRBD1 as D (7 bases). V lost 6 bases and J lost 2, with 29 bases in between. This CDR3 contains 18 residues. Germline V CDR1 and CDR2: DFQATT, SNEGSKA (reference sequence). The chain's CDR3 is CSALPTGARLVVTYEQYF. Written as DNA, the CDR3 is TGCAGTGCCCTCCCAACAGGGGCCCGACTAGTTGTGACCTACGAGCAGTACTTC.

This clonotype appeared a few times. The rearrangement links TRBV9 to TRBJ2-1; TRBD1 matches 8 bases. The germline CDR1 and CDR2 sequences are SGDLS and YYNGEE. The CDR3 is 15 residues long. Trimming took 3 bases from V and 1 from J; bases not matched to a gene: 3. The CDR3: CASSDQGASYNEQFF. DNA of the CDR3: TGTGCCAGCAGCGACCAGGGGGCATCCTACAATGAGCAGTTCTTC.

This clonotype was detected ten times or more. This chain joins TRBV4-2 and TRBJ2-5, with D tentatively TRBD2 (5 bases). Trimming removed 4 bases at V and 2 bases at J, with 11 bases between. This CDR3 has 14 amino acids. Germline loops: CDR1 LGHNA, CDR2 YNFKEQ. Here the CDR3 reads CASSPEGVQETQYF. CDR3 DNA sequence: TGTGCCAGCAGCCCCGAGGGAGTACAAGAGACCCAGTACTTC.

The table lists this clonotype with a few counts. The chain is built from TRBV5-1 and TRBJ2-7; D is ambiguous. Per the germline V gene, CDR1 is SGHRS and CDR2 is YFSETQ. Deletions cut 4 bases from V and 6 bases from J, with 11 bases between. This CDR3 region has 12 residues. The CDR3: CASSRPLSEQYF. In nucleotides, the CDR3 is TGCGCCAGCAGCCGTCCCCTCTCCGAGCAGTACTTC.

This clonotype was observed a handful of times. The chain is built from TRBV25-1 and TRBJ2-3, with unresolved D. Trimming removed 4 bases at V and 6 bases at J, with 8 bases between. The CDR3 consists of 12 residues. CDR1 is MGHDK, CDR2 SYGVNS, per germline. CDR3 sequence reads: CASSARLDTQYF. CDR3 in DNA: TGTGCCAGCAGTGCTCGTTTGGATACGCAGTATTTT.

This chain uses TRBV28 with TRBJ2-1, with TRBD1 as a possible D gene (6 bases). The V and J ends lost 3 bases and 7 bases respectively, with 16 bases between them. This CDR3 spans 15 amino acids. From germline, CDR1 is MDHEN and CDR2 SYDVKM. The CDR3 DNA sequence: TGTGCCAGCAGTTTCTCCGGGACAAGTTTAAATGAGCAGTTCTTC. It yields the protein CASSFSGTSLNEQFF.

The table lists this clonotype with a few counts. V gene TRBV5-5 combines with J gene TRBJ1-5; 9 nucleotides agree with TRBD1. The trim removed 4 bases at V and 5 bases at J, leaving 7 bases unmatched. CDR1 and CDR2 (germline): SGHKS, YYEKEE (reference sequence). This CDR3 is 15 amino acids long. CDR3 DNA sequence: TGTGCCAGCAGCGCCGACAGGGGGTCCTATCAGCCCCAGCATTTT. This codes for CASSADRGSYQPQHF.

The gene calls are TRBV20-1 and TRBJ2-7; a weak D match, TRBD2 (6 bases). CDR3 length equals 15 residues. Per germline, CDR1 DFQATT and CDR2 SNEGSKA (reference sequence). Trimming shortened V by 5 bases and J by 3 bases, and 20 bases separated the two germline ends. The CDR3 coding sequence is TGCAGTGCTGGTTTAGCAAGGAGGGGCCACTACGAGCAGTACTTC. It yields the protein CSAGLARRGHYEQYF.

This clonotype was counted many times. The chain combines TRBV5-5 with TRBJ2-7, with TRBD2 matching over 8 bases. CDR1 is SGHKS, CDR2 YYEKEE, per germline (reference sequence). V shed 4 bases, J shed 7 bases, and the junction held 7 bases outside the gene matches. This CDR3 has 13 amino acids. The CDR3 loop is CASSPGLAAEQYF. CDR3 coding DNA: TGTGCCAGCAGCCCCGGACTAGCAGCGGAGCAGTACTTC. Together with reference TRBV5-5 and TRBJ2-7, the CDR3 gives the full variable domain: DAGVTQSPTHLIKTRGQQVTLRCSPISGHKSVSWYQQVLGQGPQFIFQYYEKEERGRGNFPDRFSARQFPNYSSELNVNALLLGDSALYLCASSPGLAAEQYFGPGTRLTVT.

The genes are TRBV24-1 and TRBJ2-2, with D unresolved. There are 15 residues in the CDR3. Looked up from germline, CDR1 is KGHDR and CDR2 is SFDVKD. The germline V and J ends were trimmed by 3 bases and 2 bases, with 9 bases remaining between them. The CDR3 coding sequence is TGTGCCACCAGTGATCCGACAAGAAACACCGGGGAGCTGTTTTTT. Its translation is CATSDPTRNTGELFF.

The V call is TRBV9, the J call TRBJ2-1; D may correspond to TRBD1 or TRBD2 (6 bases each). Deletions cut 5 bases from V and 0 bases from J, with 15 bases between. This CDR3 comprises 16 residues. Germline CDR1 and CDR2: SGDLS and YYNGEE. CDR3 residues: CASSKSGASSYNEQFF. Written as DNA, the CDR3 is TGTGCCAGCAGTAAGTCGGGGGCGAGCTCCTACAATGAGCAGTTCTTC.

This clonotype occurred a few times. The chain is built from TRBV12-3 or TRBV12-4 and TRBJ1-1; D uncertain. Trimming shortened V by 3 bases and J by 1 base, and 9 bases separated the two germline ends. This CDR3 comprises 14 residues. Here the CDR3 reads CASSFAASNTEAFF. CDR3 coding DNA: TGTGCCAGCAGTTTCGCAGCTTCGAACACTGAAGCTTTCTTT.

This clonotype was observed a few times. The V call is TRBV11-2, the J call TRBJ2-7; weak D call: TRBD1 (6 bases). The CDR3 totals 15 residues. CDR1 and CDR2 from the germline V gene are SGHAT and FQNNGV. V was shortened by 3 bases and J by 6 bases, with 18 bases between the two germline ends. The CDR3 loop is CASSFWQGFLAEQYF. The CDR3 region has the DNA TGTGCCAGCAGCTTTTGGCAGGGGTTTTTAGCCGAGCAGTACTTC.

This clonotype was seen a few times. The V gene is TRBV5-5, the J gene TRBJ2-3, with D unresolved. Germline loops: CDR1 SGHKS, CDR2 YYEKEE (reference sequence). The V end was cut by 4 bases, the J end by 10 bases, with 22 bases between. The CDR3 totals 15 residues. CDR3 protein: CASSPLPRLRHSQYF. The CDR3 nucleotides read TGTGCCAGCAGCCCACTACCTCGCTTACGCCACTCGCAGTATTTT.

This clonotype was picked up a small number of times. The CDR3 protein is CASSRGAVSTDTQYF. The CDR3 region has the DNA TGTGCCAGCAGCCGGGGTGCGGTTAGCACAGATACGCAGTATTTT. This chain uses TRBV9 with TRBJ2-3; weak D call: TRBD2 (5 bases). The CDR3 sequence is 15 residues long. Trimming shortened V by 4 bases and J by 0 bases, and 12 bases separated the two germline ends. Germline loops: CDR1 SGDLS, CDR2 YYNGEE.

The V call is TRBV29-1, the J call TRBJ2-7, with 7 bases aligning to TRBD2. This CDR3 has 12 residues. V lost 7 bases and J lost 7; bases outside the gene matches: 10. Germline V gene sequence: CDR1 SQVTM, CDR2 ANQGSEA. The CDR3 bases are TGCAGCGGACTAGCCTCTTTGGGTGAGCAGTACTTC. Translated: CSGLASLGEQYF.

The genes are TRBV20-1 and TRBJ2-3; 11 positions agree with TRBD2. The CDR3 contains 13 residues. Germline V gives CDR1 DFQATT, CDR2 SNEGSKA (reference sequence). The V and J ends lost 6 bases and 3 bases, in that order; junction bases with no gene match: 2. CDR3 bases: TGCAGTGCCGGGACTAGCGGAACAGATACGCAGTATTTT. Translating it yields CSAGTSGTDTQYF.

V usage is TRBV4-1 and J usage is TRBJ2-7; D gene uncertain. V lost 2 bases and J lost 2, with 13 bases in between. CDR1 MGHRA and CDR2 YSYEKL come from the germline V gene. The CDR3 has 15 residues. The CDR3, as DNA: TGCGCCAGCAGCCAAACGGGTGCACCTACCTACGAGCAGTACTTC. Its translation: CASSQTGAPTYEQYF.

This clonotype was observed at least ten times. The chain couples TRBV4-1 to TRBJ2-3, with a weak D call TRBD1 (5 bases). Germline assignment: CDR1 MGHRA and CDR2 YSYEKL. CDR3 size: 16 residues. Between the trimmed V and J ends, which lost 1 base and 3 bases, there was a span of 14 bases. CDR3 sequence: CASSQGSGIETDTQYF. CDR3 DNA: TGCGCCAGCAGCCAAGGGTCAGGGATTGAAACAGATACGCAGTATTTT.

The chain links TRBV20-1 to TRBJ1-6, with D uncertain. V lost 1 base and J lost 6, with 13 bases in between. CDR3 length equals 15 residues. Germline V gene lookup returns CDR1 DFQATT and CDR2 SNEGSKA (reference sequence). This CDR3 reads CSARVNPSTNSPLHF. CDR3 sequence (DNA): TGCAGTGCTAGAGTAAACCCAAGCACTAATTCACCCCTCCACTTT.

The V call is TRBV20-1, the J call TRBJ2-5; D is perhaps TRBD2 (5 bases). CDR3 length: 13 residues. V was trimmed by 0 bases and J by 6 bases, leaving 11 bases between them. Germline assignment: CDR1 DFQATT and CDR2 SNEGSKA (reference sequence). The CDR3 DNA reads as TGCAGTGCTAGAGATTGGATCGGGAAGACCCAGTACTTC. Residues: CSARDWIGKTQYF.

The J gene is TRBJ2-1, the V gene TRBV13; D ambiguous. V was pared by 0 bases and J by 13 bases, with 10 bases between. Germline CDR1 is PRHDT and CDR2 is FYEKMQ (reference sequence). This CDR3 is 12 amino acids long. The DNA of the CDR3 is TGTGCCAGCAGCTTAGGCCGGACCAGACAGTTCTTC. Its translation is CASSLGRTRQFF.

The chain carries TRBV6-1 and TRBJ2-3, with D maybe TRBD1 (5 bases). The CDR3 loop spans 15 amino acids. CDR1 MNHNS and CDR2 SASEGT come from the germline V gene. Deletions cut 6 bases from V and 3 bases from J, with 16 bases between. The CDR3: CASRPRKGRTDTQYF. The CDR3 DNA reads TGTGCCAGCAGGCCCCGTAAGGGGCGAACAGATACGCAGTATTTT.

V is TRBV5-1 and J is TRBJ2-4; TRBD1 or TRBD2 may be the D gene (5 bases each). CDR1 is SGHRS and CDR2 is YFSETQ in the germline V gene. V was clipped by 4 bases and J by 0 bases, with 23 bases between them. The CDR3 has 19 residues. CDR3 bases: TGCGCCAGCAGCGTATCCGGGACCGAAGACGACTTAGCCAAAAACATTCAGTACTTC. Protein product: CASSVSGTEDDLAKNIQYF. Full variable domain (remainder filled in from reference TRBV5-1 and TRBJ2-4): KAGVTQTPRYLIKTRGQQVTLSCSPISGHRSVSWYQQTPGQGLQFLFEYFSETQRNKGNFPGRFSGRQFSNSRSEMNVSTLELGDSALYLCASSVSGTEDDLAKNIQYFGAGTRLSVL.